These T cell receptor beta chains were read from a single sample in a study of Ad26.COV2.S vaccination and SARS-CoV-2 variants. Only in-frame clones appear in the TCRdb table, and some are missing; sequencing was by immunoSEQ multiplex PCR. The sample has a few hundred thousand clones; 83% are singletons. Source: peripheral blood, taken in a trial of Ad26.COV2.S vaccine versus placebo. The receptors were gathered from a person between 18 and 59 years old who received the Ad26.COV2.S COVID-19 vaccine or a placebo. Each CDR3 is given without its conserved first and last residue.

V gene,CDR3 protein
TRBV4-2,ASSQDKPPYEQY
TRBV5-1,ASSITGTGGHTGELF
TRBV2,ASSEAGLAGTPFYEQY
TRBV7-2,ASSLGTGELF
TRBV9,ASSTGQGIINSPLH
TRBV6-5,ASRSGGALTDTQY
TRBV7-3,ASSLDRNTEAF
TRBV18,ASSPRGDRESQH
TRBV7-6,ASSSPRDRGEKLF
TRBV29-1,SATLTYEQY
TRBV5-4,ASSGQTTYNEQF
TRBV27,ASSSTGLTTNEKLF
TRBV11-2,ASSLDRRVYFTEAF
TRBV12-3/TRBV12-4,ASSFGQPNEQF
TRBV24-1,ATSDTPDTQY
TRBV2,ASSDGGRGV
TRBV5-4,ASSPSSDTTDTQY
TRBV7-8,ASSRGGLRQETQY
TRBV7-3,ASSSDHNEQF
TRBV2,ASSGISGRGEQY
TRBV19,ASSRRGGEPYNEQF
TRBV13,ASSLGLNRQTYEQY
TRBV3-1/TRBV3-2,ASSQVGSGTSDFQY
TRBV30,AWSVQWGGERYEAF
TRBV9,ASSVFAGLQETQY
TRBV18,ASSPLVERSTEAF
TRBV2,ASKTSASYNEQF